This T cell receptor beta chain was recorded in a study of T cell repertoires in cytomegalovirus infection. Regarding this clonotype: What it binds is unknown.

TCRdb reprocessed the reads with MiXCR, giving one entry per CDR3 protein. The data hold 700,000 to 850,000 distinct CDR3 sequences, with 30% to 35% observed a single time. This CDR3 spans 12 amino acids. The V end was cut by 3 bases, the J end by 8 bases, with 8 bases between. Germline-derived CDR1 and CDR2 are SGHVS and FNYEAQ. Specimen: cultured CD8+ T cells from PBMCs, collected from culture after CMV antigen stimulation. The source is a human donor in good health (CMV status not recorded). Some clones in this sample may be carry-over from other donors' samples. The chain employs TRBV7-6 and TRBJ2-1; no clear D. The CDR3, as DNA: TGTGCCAGCAGCTTCGGAGTGTATGAGCAGTTCTTC. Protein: CASSFGVYEQFF.